The present TCR beta chain was sequenced within a study of T cell clonality in common variable immunodeficiency. Findings of the study overall: In common variable immunodeficiency, TCR beta chains reportedly carried fewer deletions and N-nucleotide insertions. Patient heterogeneity in the CVID cohort limited correlations between repertoire features and clinical complications.

The germline V gene has CDR1 GTSNPN and CDR2 SVGIG (reference sequence). The ends were cut back, 2 bases at V and 6 bases at J, with 11 bases in the middle. The CDR3 contains 13 residues. Control and CVID samples contributed equal amounts of genomic DNA. The protocol was immunoSEQ multiplex PCR, while the TCRdb copy is restricted to in-frame clones and leaves out a portion. The sample yields tens of thousands of clones, without any singletons. Both groups were predominantly of Caucasian heritage. In its sample, this clone was seen many times. Its antigen is not known. The CDR3 extends 3 residues past the end of the read, so its final part is completed from the germline J gene.

This chain joins TRBV30 and TRBJ1-5; TRBD1 is a possible D gene (5 bases). Sequencing was performed on peripheral blood mononuclear cells. The clonotype originates from a person aged 18 to 75 in good health. The part of the CDR3 DNA that was read is TGTGCCTGGAGTCCAGGGCAATCTCAGCCC. This encodes CAWSPGQSQP. The CDR3 reads in full as CAWSPGQSQPQHF.